Detailed here is one T cell receptor (beta chain). Its specificity is unknown. This entry is derived from a study of identical twins. Findings of the study overall: Findings came from cross-sectional statistics, without long-term follow-up of donors. Models underestimated out-of-frame TCR alpha sharing in monozygotic twins.

A single record per CDR3 protein comes from TCRdb applying MiXCR to the 5' RACE reads. In the table there are around 240,000 distinct CDR3 sequences, about 10% of which are singletons. V was clipped by 9 bases and J by 2 bases, with 13 bases between them. CDR3 size: 13 residues. Germline V lookup: CDR1 MNHNS, CDR2 SASEGT. Sequenced input: memory T cells sorted from blood. The genes are TRBV6-1 and TRBJ2-5; perhaps TRBD2 as D (5 bases). The source of this sequence is a man over 45 in good health. The CDR3 is CASRRGPQETQYF. As DNA, the CDR3 is TGTGCCAGTCGACGGGGTCCACAAGAGACCCAGTACTTC.